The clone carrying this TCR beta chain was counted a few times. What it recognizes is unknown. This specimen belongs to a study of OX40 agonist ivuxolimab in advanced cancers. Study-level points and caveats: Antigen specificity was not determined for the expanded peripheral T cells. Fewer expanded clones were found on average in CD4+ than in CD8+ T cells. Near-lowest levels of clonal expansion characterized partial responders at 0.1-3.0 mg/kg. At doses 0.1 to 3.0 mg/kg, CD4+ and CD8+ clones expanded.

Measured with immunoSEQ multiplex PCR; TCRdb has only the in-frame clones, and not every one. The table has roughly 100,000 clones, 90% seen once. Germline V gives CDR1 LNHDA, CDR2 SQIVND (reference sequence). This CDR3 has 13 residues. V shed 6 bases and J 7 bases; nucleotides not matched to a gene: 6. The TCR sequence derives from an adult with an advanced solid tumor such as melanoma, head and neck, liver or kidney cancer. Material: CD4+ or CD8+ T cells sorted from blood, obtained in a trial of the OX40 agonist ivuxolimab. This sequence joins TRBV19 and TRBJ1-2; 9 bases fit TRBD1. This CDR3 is CASSQTGGGGYTF. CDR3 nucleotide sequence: TGTGCCAGTAGCCAAACAGGGGGCGGTGGCTACACCTTC.